These 29 T cell receptor beta chains were sequenced from one sample in a study of long-term antiretroviral therapy in people with HIV. They ran version v3.0 of the immunoSEQ assay at survey level. The repertoire was sequenced with immunoSEQ multiplex PCR; TCRdb's copy has only in-frame clones and lacks some. The data contain some 25,000 clones, about 80% of them singletons. The sequenced sample was unsorted PBMCs, obtained 0.7 years before starting antiretroviral therapy. Receptor source: a man aged 25-40 years with HIV.

The chain recombines TRBV7-9 with TRBJ1-4; D is perhaps TRBD1 (5 bases). V lost 1 base, J lost 6 bases, and 9 bases lay in between. Germline CDR1 reads SEHNR; CDR2 reads FQNEAQ (reference sequence). The CDR3 spans 14 residues. CDR3 residues: CASSLGQGDEKLFF. For the CDR3, the DNA is TGTGCCAGCAGCTTAGGGCAGGGTGATGAAAAACTGTTTTTT.

This clone was seen only a few times. The rearrangement links TRBV6-1 to TRBJ2-7, with D hard to call. In germline, CDR1 is MNHNS, CDR2 SASEGT. The CDR3 loop spans 13 amino acids. V lost 5 bases, J lost 7 bases, and 15 bases lay in between. CDR3 protein: CASSSDGLEEQYF. CDR3 in DNA: TGTGCCAGCAGTTCGGACGGGCTAGAGGAGCAGTACTTC.

This chain connects TRBV18 to TRBJ2-3, with 8 bases lining up with TRBD1. Germline assignment: CDR1 KGHSH and CDR2 LQKENI. The CDR3 runs to 15 residues. Germline trimming cut 4 bases from V and 6 bases from J; bases unmatched to any gene: 9. For the CDR3, the DNA is TGTGCCAGCTCACTCGAGGACAGGGCTCCCGATACGCAGTATTTT. Translation: CASSLEDRAPDTQYF.

The chain carries TRBV7-6 and TRBJ2-5; D uncertain. The V end was cut by 0 bases, the J end by 3 bases, with 8 bases between. The CDR3 totals 14 residues. The V gene's germline CDR1 is SGHVS and CDR2 FNYEAQ. DNA of the CDR3: TGTGCCAGCAGCTTAGCTTGGGATGAAGAGACCCAGTACTTC. It yields the protein CASSLAWDEETQYF.

This clone was seen only once. This chain links TRBV28 with TRBJ2-1; D possibly corresponds to TRBD2 (5 bases). Germline V gene sequence: CDR1 MDHEN, CDR2 SYDVKM. Between the trimmed V and J ends, which lost 5 bases and 0 bases, there was a span of 11 bases. This CDR3 has 15 amino acids. The CDR3 DNA reads as TGTGCCAGCAGTCCGGACTCGAGCTCCTACAATGAGCAGTTCTTC. It specifies CASSPDSSSYNEQFF.

The chain combines TRBV7-2 with TRBJ1-2, with 7 bases aligning to TRBD1. V lost 3 bases and J lost 12; bases outside the gene matches: 10. The CDR3 has 13 amino acids. In germline, CDR1 is SGHTA, CDR2 FQGNSA. CDR3 DNA: TGTGCCAGCAGCTTTCCGGGACAGCCGTTGGACACCTTC. It translates to CASSFPGQPLDTF.

The chain carries TRBV6-5 and TRBJ2-5; D is possibly TRBD1 or TRBD2 (5 bases each). The CDR3 totals 12 residues. The germline V gene encodes CDR1 MNHEY and CDR2 SVGAGI. V lost 4 bases, J lost 5 bases, and 8 bases lay in between. In DNA form, the CDR3 reads TGTGCCAGCAGTTGGGGGATTGAGACCCAGTACTTC. The encoded protein is CASSWGIETQYF.

The chain carries TRBV5-8 and TRBJ1-3; D unclear. This CDR3 is 15 amino acids long. Trimming took off 0 bases at V and 4 bases at J, with 11 bases between the two ends. Germline V gene sequence: CDR1 SGHTS, CDR2 YDEGEE. The CDR3 bases are TGTGCCAGCAGCTTGGTGGGTGCAGCGGGAAACACCATATATTTT. This sequence encodes CASSLVGAAGNTIYF.

V is TRBV7-2 and J is TRBJ2-2, with no clear D. The CDR3 loop spans 13 amino acids. V was shortened by 4 bases and J by 4 bases, with 7 bases between the two germline ends. Germline CDR1 SGHTA, CDR2 FQGNSA. The CDR3 here is CASSSHFTGELFF. The CDR3, as DNA: TGTGCCAGCAGCTCTCACTTCACCGGGGAGCTGTTTTTT. Together with reference TRBV7-2 and TRBJ2-2, the CDR3 gives the full variable domain: GAGVSQSPSNKVTEKGKDVELRCDPISGHTALYWYRQSLGQGLEFLIYFQGNSAPDKSGLPSDRFSAERTGGSVSTLTIQRTQQEDSAVYLCASSSHFTGELFFGEGSRLTVL.

The rearrangement links TRBV7-3 to TRBJ1-5; weak D call: TRBD1 (5 bases). This CDR3 spans 15 amino acids. Per germline, CDR1 SGHTA and CDR2 FQGTGA. V was cut by 0 bases and J by 8 bases, with 14 bases left in between. CDR3 DNA: TGTGCCAGCAGCTTAACGGGGGGTGTAGGGGAGCCCCAGCATTTT. Translated: CASSLTGGVGEPQHF.

The rearrangement links TRBV4-2 to TRBJ1-5; TRBD1 matches at 7 bases. This CDR3 comprises 16 residues. Losses at the gene ends were 3 bases for V and 0 bases for J; bases not matched to a gene: 5. Germline values: CDR1 LGHNA, CDR2 YNFKEQ. CDR3 sequence reads: CASSQEGAGSNQPQHF. Written as DNA, the CDR3 is TGTGCCAGCAGCCAGGAGGGGGCTGGTAGCAATCAGCCCCAGCATTTT.

V gene TRBV9 combines with J gene TRBJ1-1; D is uncertain. V dropped 2 bases and J dropped 3 bases, with 8 bases sitting between them. Germline values: CDR1 SGDLS, CDR2 YYNGEE. The CDR3 length is 13 residues. CDR3 nucleotides: TGTGCCAGCAGCGTTGGTGGCGACACTGAAGCTTTCTTT. Amino acids: CASSVGGDTEAFF.

This clone counts as large. The gene calls are TRBV7-9 and TRBJ1-6; D possibly corresponds to TRBD1 (5 bases). This CDR3 spans 15 amino acids. Germline V gene data show CDR1 as SEHNR and CDR2 as FQNEAQ (reference sequence). Trimming stripped 5 bases from V and 8 bases from J, with 16 bases between. CDR3 DNA sequence: TGTGCCAGCAGCCTCCTCGGGGGGACGGATTCACCCCTCCACTTT. Amino acids: CASSLLGGTDSPLHF.

CDR3 DNA sequence: TGTGCCAGTAGTATAGATCGGGGCGGGAGTCCCTCCGGGGAGCAGTTCTTC. Encoded protein: CASSIDRGGSPSGEQFF. V usage is TRBV19 and J usage is TRBJ2-1; 7 bases line up with TRBD2. The J segment lost 10 bases and the V segment lost 0 bases, leaving 15 bases of the junction unmatched. This CDR3 comprises 17 residues. From germline, CDR1 is LNHDA and CDR2 SQIVND (reference sequence).

This chain links TRBV19 with TRBJ2-7; no definite D call. The CDR3 contains 13 residues. V was clipped by 3 bases and J by 3 bases, with 9 bases between them. In germline, CDR1 is LNHDA, CDR2 SQIVND (reference sequence). The CDR3 is CASSIRLNYEQYF. The CDR3 DNA reads TGTGCCAGTAGTATTAGGCTTAACTACGAGCAGTACTTC. The full variable domain, rest sourced from reference TRBV19 and TRBJ2-7, is DGGITQSPKYLFRKEGQNVTLSCEQNLNHDAMYWYRQDPGQGLRLIYYSQIVNDFQKGDIAEGYSVSREKKESFPLTVTSAQKNPTAFYLCASSIRLNYEQYFGPGTRLTVT.

About this clone: One junction end does not reproduce the germline sequence, and a read error may be involved. The genes are TRBV28 and TRBJ2-4; D is uncertain. The length of the CDR3 is 13 residues. In germline, CDR1 is MDHEN, CDR2 SYDVKM. The CDR3 reads CASSRPAQNIQYF. CDR3 nucleotide sequence: TGTGCCAGCAGTAGGCCAGCCCAAAACATTCAGTACTTC.

This clone has more than one count but fewer than ten. The chain recombines TRBV7-2 with TRBJ2-2; D ambiguous. The CDR3 contains 12 residues. Trimming took 3 bases from V and 5 from J, leaving 4 bases between them. CDR1 is SGHTA, CDR2 FQGNSA, per germline. CDR3 sequence: CASSFSTGELFF. The CDR3, as DNA: TGTGCCAGCAGCTTTTCAACCGGGGAGCTGTTTTTT.

The chain joins TRBV9 to TRBJ2-1; tentatively, D is TRBD1 (6 bases). Trimming removed 0 bases at V and 7 bases at J, with 14 bases between. Per the germline V gene, CDR1 is SGDLS and CDR2 is YYNGEE. The CDR3 is 15 amino acids. CDR3 protein: CASSVGMGAENEQFF. The DNA for the CDR3 is TGTGCCAGCAGCGTAGGAATGGGGGCGGAGAATGAGCAGTTCTTC.

This chain connects TRBV7-2 to TRBJ2-7; 7 bases are a match to TRBD1. The CDR3 totals 12 residues. CDR1 is SGHTA and CDR2 is FQGNSA in the germline V gene. The V gene end was trimmed by 5 bases and the J gene end by 6 bases; junction bases not matched to a gene: 4. CDR3 amino acids: CASSPQGLEQYF. The CDR3 nucleotides read TGTGCCAGCAGCCCACAGGGGCTCGAGCAGTACTTC.

This clone is medium-sized (0.01 to 0.1%). The J gene is TRBJ1-1, the V gene TRBV29-1; the D gene is possibly TRBD1 (6 bases). The CDR3 runs to 14 residues. V was cut by 4 bases and J by 2 bases, with 14 bases left in between. The germline V gene encodes CDR1 SQVTM and CDR2 ANQGSEA. CDR3 sequence: CSVATGYFNTEAFF. The DNA for the CDR3 is TGCAGCGTTGCCACAGGGTATTTTAACACTGAAGCTTTCTTT.

The rearrangement uses TRBV11-2 and TRBJ2-1; a possible D gene is TRBD1 (6 bases). The germline V gene has CDR1 SGHAT and CDR2 FQNNGV. The V end lost 3 bases, the J end lost 9 bases, and 15 bases lay between the germline ends. The CDR3 is 14 residues long. The CDR3 sequence: CASSFLIKGGEQFF. In DNA, the CDR3 is TGTGCCAGCAGCTTCCTCATCAAAGGGGGTGAGCAGTTCTTC.

V and J are TRBV9 and TRBJ1-2; D uncertain. Germline values: CDR1 SGDLS, CDR2 YYNGEE. The CDR3 is 14 residues long. V shed 6 bases and J shed 2 bases, with 14 bases lying between them. CDR3 DNA sequence: TGTGCCAGCACCCCGGACGCTGTGAACTATGGCTACACCTTC. It yields the protein CASTPDAVNYGYTF.

This chain connects TRBV7-9 to TRBJ2-1, with D possibly matching TRBD2 (6 bases). With 4 bases removed from V and 0 bases from J, the gap between germline ends came to 19 bases. CDR3 length equals 18 residues. CDR1 is SEHNR, CDR2 FQNEAQ, per germline (reference sequence). The CDR3 loop is CASSSRDLTPNSYNEQFF. Written as DNA, the CDR3 is TGTGCCAGCAGCTCCCGGGACTTAACTCCAAACTCCTACAATGAGCAGTTCTTC. The whole variable domain, remainder taken from reference TRBV7-9 and TRBJ2-1, is DTGVSQNPRHKITKRGQNVTFRCDPISEHNRLYWYRQTLGQGPEFLTYFQNEAQLEKSRLLSDRFSAERPKGSFSTLEIQRTEQGDSAMYLCASSSRDLTPNSYNEQFFGPGTRLTVL.

V and J are TRBV15 and TRBJ1-3; D is uncertain. Deletions cut 0 bases from V and 0 bases from J, with 15 bases between. The CDR3 spans 18 residues. Germline V gives CDR1 LNHNV, CDR2 YYDKDF (reference sequence). Written as DNA, the CDR3 is TGTGCCACCAGCAGAGATCCCCGGTACTACTCCTCTGGAAACACCATATATTTT. It specifies CATSRDPRYYSSGNTIYF.

A few counts support this clone. V and J are TRBV19 and TRBJ1-2; 7 bases line up with TRBD1. From germline, CDR1 is LNHDA and CDR2 SQIVND (reference sequence). The CDR3 runs 13 residues. V lost 6 bases, J lost 5 bases, and 6 bases stayed unmatched. This CDR3 is CASRGDSQYGYTF. DNA for the CDR3: TGTGCCAGTAGGGGGGACAGCCAGTATGGCTACACCTTC.

The chain couples TRBV25-1 to TRBJ2-1, with 7 bases identical to TRBD2. This CDR3 is built from 15 residues. V was clipped by 5 bases and J by 9 bases; unmatched bases: 13. Germline CDR1 is MGHDK and CDR2 is SYGVNS. Here the CDR3 DNA reads TGTGCCAGCAGTCTGGGGGGGGGAGGGCCCTTTGAGCAGTTCTTC. Translation: CASSLGGGGPFEQFF.

In DNA form, the CDR3 reads TGCGCCAGCAGCTCACTGCGGGGGGCACCTCTGGGGGAGCTGTTTTTT. This gives the protein CASSSLRGAPLGELFF. The chain is built from TRBV5-1 and TRBJ2-2; 8 bases agree with TRBD2. The CDR3 consists of 16 residues. Germline assignment: CDR1 SGHRS and CDR2 YFSETQ. V was clipped by 3 bases and J by 8 bases; unmatched bases: 12.

The V call is TRBV5-5, the J call TRBJ2-1; D unclear. The CDR3 is 12 amino acids. In germline, CDR1 is SGHKS, CDR2 YYEKEE (reference sequence). Trimming stripped 2 bases from V and 4 bases from J, with 4 bases between. The DNA for the CDR3 is TGTGCCAGCAGCTTTGAGTACAATGAGCAGTTCTTC. Translation: CASSFEYNEQFF.

The chain is built from TRBV5-4 and TRBJ2-2, with D perhaps matching TRBD1 or TRBD2 (5 bases each). Trimming removed 2 bases from V and 4 bases from J, with 12 bases in between. CDR1 is SGHNT, CDR2 YYREEE, per germline (reference sequence). This CDR3 is built from 15 residues. CDR3 sequence reads: CASSFDSAGTGELFF. The CDR3 DNA is TGTGCCAGCAGCTTTGACAGTGCGGGCACCGGGGAGCTGTTTTTT.